One sample yielded the 8 T cell receptor beta chains listed below, sequenced in a study of regulatory T cells in long-lasting Graves disease. With iRepertoire HTBI primers and Arm-PCR of CDR3 regions, TCR beta libraries were built. From the multiplex PCR reads, TCRdb called clonotypes with MiXCR, one entry per CDR3 protein. Among hundreds of thousands of distinct CDR3 sequences, around 20% were seen once, and the ten largest hold approximately 8%. Time point indicated: persistent/refractory GD, antithyroid drugs over 5 years with positive TRAb. PBMC-extracted RNA yielded the TCR library. The input for sequencing was peripheral blood mononuclear cells (PBMCs), taken when the disease was refractory, from a patient treated with antithyroid drugs. Every receptor here comes from a female donor with Graves disease.

This clonotype was seen only a few times. The V and J genes are TRBV9 and TRBJ1-2, with 7 bases lining up with TRBD1. The ends lost 3 bases at V and 8 bases at J; junction bases unmatched: 7. The germline CDR1 and CDR2 sequences are SGDLS and YYNGEE. The CDR3 totals 13 residues. This CDR3 reads CASSAGQPWGYTF. The CDR3 coding sequence is TGTGCCAGCAGCGCGGGACAGCCCTGGGGCTACACCTTC.

The chain uses TRBV25-1 and TRBJ1-5, with D hard to call. Looked up from germline, CDR1 is MGHDK and CDR2 is SYGVNS. Deletions cut 7 bases from V and 0 bases from J, with 22 bases between. This CDR3 region has 18 residues. The CDR3 reads CASNGPETLLNSNQPQHF. The DNA of the CDR3 is TGTGCCAGCAACGGACCGGAGACCCTACTAAATAGCAATCAGCCCCAGCATTTT.

The table lists this clonotype with many counts. The chain uses TRBV7-8 and TRBJ1-1; tentatively, D is TRBD1 (5 bases). In germline, CDR1 is SGHVS, CDR2 FQNEAQ. The V end lost 4 bases, the J end lost 1 base, and 16 bases lay between the germline ends. CDR3 length equals 16 residues. The CDR3 DNA is TGTGCCAGCAGCTCCGCTTCGGGACGAACGAACACTGAAGCTTTCTTT. Encoded protein: CASSSASGRTNTEAFF. Combining the CDR3 with reference TRBV7-8 and TRBJ1-1 gives the whole variable domain GAGVSQSPRYKVAKRGQDVALRCDPISGHVSLFWYQQALGQGPEFLTYFQNEAQLDKSGLPSDRFFAERPEGSVSTLKIQRTQQEDSAVYLCASSSASGRTNTEAFFGQGTRLTVV.

Worth noting for this clonotype: A much larger clone lies a single base off, so this may be a read error. This rearrangement joins TRBV11-1 to TRBJ2-7; D remains unclear. V shed 5 bases and J shed 3 bases, with 11 bases lying between them. The CDR3 contains 13 residues. CDR1 is SGHAT and CDR2 is FQDESV in the germline V gene (reference sequence). In DNA, the CDR3 is TGTGCCAGCAGCCCCGGTATCTACTACGAGCAGTACTTC. Translating gives CASSPGIYYEQYF.

The CDR3 region has the DNA TGTGCCAGCAGCACGGGGACAGCCTATGAAGCTTTCTTT. Residues: CASSTGTAYEAFF. This rearrangement joins TRBV7-9 to TRBJ1-1; TRBD1 agrees at 7 bases. Germline V lookup: CDR1 SEHNR, CDR2 FQNEAQ (reference sequence). Trimming cost V 5 bases and J 7 bases; bases outside gene matches: 7. The CDR3 contains 13 residues. Supplemented by reference TRBV7-9 and TRBJ1-1, the full variable domain reads DTGVSQNPRHKITKRGQNVTFRCDPISEHNRLYWYRQTLGQGPEFLTYFQNEAQLEKSRLLSDRFSAERPKGSFSTLEIQRTEQGDSAMYLCASSTGTAYEAFFGQGTRLTVV.

In its sample, this clonotype was seen many times. CDR3: CASSLMQVSGANVLTF. The CDR3 DNA follows: TGTGCCAGCAGCTTAATGCAAGTCTCTGGGGCCAACGTCCTGACTTTC. The genes are TRBV11-2 and TRBJ2-6; D is undetermined. The V gene's germline CDR1 is SGHAT and CDR2 FQNNGV. The CDR3 consists of 16 residues. Deletions cut 2 bases from V and 0 bases from J, with 8 bases between.

A few counts support this clonotype. The chain recombines TRBV20-1 with TRBJ1-1, with TRBD1 as a possible D gene (6 bases). Germline CDR1 is DFQATT and CDR2 is SNEGSKA (reference sequence). CDR3 length: 13 residues. V dropped 6 bases and J dropped 0 bases, with 11 bases sitting between them. CDR3 amino acids: CSAAGTLNTEAFF. The CDR3 coding sequence is TGCAGTGCCGCCGGGACATTGAACACTGAAGCTTTCTTT.

This rearrangement joins TRBV7-2 to TRBJ1-1; no reliable D call. The CDR3 consists of 14 residues. V lost 3 bases to trimming and J lost 3 bases, with 11 bases between them. In germline, CDR1 is SGHTA, CDR2 FQGNSA. CDR3 sequence: CASSFARMDTEAFF. CDR3 coding DNA: TGTGCCAGCAGCTTTGCCCGAATGGACACTGAAGCTTTCTTT.